Listed below are T cell receptor beta chains from one sample, sequenced in a study of cytomegalovirus exposure and HLA in healthy donors. The data were produced by immunoSEQ multiplex PCR, yet TCRdb's version contains in-frame clones alone and is incomplete. The sample records 140,000 to 150,000 clones, roughly 70% being singletons. What was sequenced was PBMCs. These receptors were collected from a woman between 35 and 50 years old in good health and CMV-seronegative. Both conserved end residues are part of each CDR3. The D gene is left open where the match is weak. Clone size appears in some rows only: once, few, many, or a class for an expanded clone.

V gene	D gene	clone size	J gene	CDR3 protein	CDR3 DNA
TRBV13	TRBD1	NA	TRBJ2-7	CASSMRTGGLYEQYF	TGTGCCAGCAGCATGAGGACAGGGGGGTTATACGAGCAGTACTTC
TRBV28	NA	NA	TRBJ1-4	CASSFGGTNEKLFF	TGTGCCAGCAGCTTCGGGGGAACTAATGAAAAACTGTTTTTT
TRBV9	NA	NA	TRBJ1-3	CASSVAETLRGNTIYF	TGTGCCAGCAGCGTAGCTGAGACGCTCAGGGGAAACACCATATATTTT
TRBV28	NA	NA	TRBJ2-5	CASSYRFDIDRSEETQYF	TGTGCCAGCAGTTACAGGTTCGATATCGACAGGTCGGAAGAGACCCAGTACTTC
TRBV7-9	TRBD2	NA	TRBJ2-7	CSSSLGLAGVYEQYF	TGTTCCAGCAGCTTAGGTTTAGCGGGGGTGTACGAGCAGTACTTC
TRBV7-9	NA	once	TRBJ1-5	CASSFVSGGADQPQHF	TGTGCCAGCAGCTTCGTCTCGGGGGGTGCGGATCAGCCCCAGCATTTT
TRBV28	NA	few	TRBJ1-2	CASSFSAGIVYGYTF	TGTGCCAGCAGTTTTTCTGCAGGGATAGTCTATGGCTACACCTTC
TRBV14	TRBD2	NA	TRBJ2-5	CASSQGTSLLGGTQYF	TGTGCCAGCAGCCAAGGGACTAGCCTCCTAGGAGGGACCCAGTACTTC
TRBV7-2	TRBD2	NA	TRBJ2-1	CASSLDLLAGSYNEQFF	TGTGCCAGCAGCTTAGATTTGCTAGCGGGGTCCTACAATGAGCAGTTCTTC
TRBV4-1	TRBD1	NA	TRBJ2-1	CASSQVGQAINEQFF	TGCGCCAGCAGCCAAGTGGGACAGGCTATCAATGAGCAGTTCTTC
TRBV5-1	TRBD1	few	TRBJ2-1	CASSVRRGQGIDEQFF	TGCGCCAGCAGCGTCCGTCGGGGACAGGGGATCGATGAGCAGTTCTTC
TRBV27	TRBD2	NA	TRBJ2-1	CASSPGLAVFEQFF	TGTGCCAGCAGTCCTGGACTAGCGGTTTTTGAGCAGTTCTTC
TRBV27	NA	NA	TRBJ2-5	CASSLNVPGETQYF	TGTGCCAGCAGTTTGAATGTTCCGGGGGAGACCCAGTACTTC
TRBV2	NA	few	TRBJ1-2	CASSEGREGYTF	TGTGCCAGCAGTGAAGGCAGGGAAGGCTACACCTTC
TRBV7-7	TRBD2	NA	TRBJ2-1	CASSRTSAGTEQFF	TGTGCCAGCAGCCGGACTAGCGCGGGTACCGAGCAGTTCTTC
TRBV7-9	TRBD1	NA	TRBJ2-7	CASSLIGTGKRDEQYF	TGTGCCAGCAGCTTAATCGGGACAGGGAAGAGGGACGAGCAGTACTTC
TRBV4-1	NA	NA	TRBJ1-4	CASSLIPAQGGEKLFF	TGCGCCAGCAGCCTGATTCCCGCACAGGGTGGGGAAAAACTGTTTTTT
TRBV5-6	TRBD1	NA	TRBJ1-4	CASSGGQGAWEKLFF	TGTGCCAGCAGCGGTGGACAGGGGGCTTGGGAAAAACTGTTTTTT
TRBV5-1	TRBD2	NA	TRBJ2-2	CASYLGRASTGELFF	TGCGCCAGCTACCTGGGGAGGGCAAGCACCGGGGAGCTGTTTTTT
TRBV19	NA	NA	TRBJ2-5	CASSIGGTVPETQYF	TGTGCCAGTAGTATTGGCGGGACAGTCCCAGAGACCCAGTACTTC
TRBV6-5	NA	NA	TRBJ1-1	CASRDQGYTEAFF	TGTGCCAGCAGGGATCAGGGTTACACTGAAGCTTTCTTT
TRBV19	NA	few	TRBJ1-1	CASIPGQNTEAFF	TGTGCCAGTATACCGGGACAGAACACTGAAGCTTTCTTT
TRBV2	TRBD1	NA	TRBJ2-2	CASSLYPLKPGQGTGELFF	TGTGCCAGCAGCCTATACCCCTTAAAGCCGGGACAGGGGACCGGGGAGCTGTTTTTT
TRBV6-6	NA	NA	TRBJ1-2	CASSYSFNGRGGYTF	TGTGCCAGCAGTTACTCGTTTAACGGGAGGGGTGGCTACACCTTC
TRBV11-1	NA	NA	TRBJ2-7	CASSLSFGQSSYEQYF	TGTGCCAGCAGCTTATCATTCGGACAGAGCTCCTACGAGCAGTACTTC
TRBV7-9	NA	few	TRBJ1-5	CASTGGVNQPQHF	TGTGCCAGCACTGGGGGCGTAAATCAGCCCCAGCATTTT
TRBV19	NA	NA	TRBJ1-5	CASSGQGWLGDQPQHF	TGTGCCAGTAGTGGCCAGGGTTGGCTTGGGGATCAGCCCCAGCATTTT
TRBV19	TRBD1	NA	TRBJ2-1	CASSTDTGQTYNEQFF	TGTGCCAGTAGTACGGATACGGGACAGACATACAATGAGCAGTTCTTC
TRBV11-2	TRBD2	NA	TRBJ2-7	CASSLWLLAGGYEQYF	TGTGCCAGCAGCCTGTGGTTGCTAGCGGGAGGCTACGAGCAGTACTTC
TRBV5-1	NA	few	TRBJ1-1	CASSAGGRVSTEAFF	TGCGCCAGCAGCGCTGGGGGCAGGGTTAGCACTGAAGCTTTCTTT
TRBV7-2	NA	NA	TRBJ2-3	CASSLGLARGTDTQYF	TGTGCCAGCAGCTTAGGGTTGGCTAGGGGGACAGATACGCAGTATTTT
TRBV28	NA	few	TRBJ1-1	CASSTSGTPIGAFF	TGTGCCAGCAGTACTTCAGGGACACCGATTGGAGCTTTCTTT
TRBV19	TRBD1	few	TRBJ1-1	CATRPTWDRDNTEAFF	TGTGCCACCCGCCCGACTTGGGACAGGGACAACACTGAAGCTTTCTTT
TRBV19	NA	NA	TRBJ2-6	CASTDIPGANVLTF	TGTGCCAGTACTGACATTCCTGGGGCCAACGTCCTGACTTTC
TRBV11-3	TRBD1	NA	TRBJ2-3	CASSPRTGGIDTDTQYF	TGTGCCAGCAGCCCTAGGACAGGGGGCATCGACACAGATACGCAGTATTTT
TRBV6-1	NA	few	TRBJ1-4	CASTRDSTEKLFF	TGTGCCAGCACCCGGGACTCTACTGAAAAACTGTTTTTT
TRBV6-1	NA	few	TRBJ1-2	CASSEGEDGYTF	TGTGCCAGCAGTGAAGGGGAGGATGGCTACACCTTC
TRBV5-1	TRBD1	NA	TRBJ2-4	CASSFATGGTKNIQYF	TGCGCCAGCAGCTTTGCGACAGGGGGGACCAAAAACATTCAGTACTTC
TRBV27	NA	NA	TRBJ2-1	CASSLSRGSPVLDEQFF	TGTGCCAGCAGTTTATCCAGGGGATCCCCCGTTCTGGATGAGCAGTTCTTC
TRBV5-1	TRBD1	NA	TRBJ1-5	CASSVSGTANQPQHF	TGCGCCAGCAGCGTTTCCGGGACAGCCAATCAGCCCCAGCATTTT
TRBV6-6	NA	NA	TRBJ1-6	CASMGGSSYNSPLHF	TGTGCCAGCATGGGTGGGAGCTCCTATAATTCACCCCTCCACTTT
TRBV10-2	NA	once	TRBJ2-2	CASSGSGPGELFF	TGCGCCAGCAGCGGGAGCGGCCCCGGGGAGCTGTTTTTT
TRBV19	NA	NA	TRBJ2-2	CATSPGADTGELFF	TGTGCCACCTCTCCAGGGGCGGACACCGGGGAGCTGTTTTTT
TRBV30	NA	NA	TRBJ2-3	CAWSQDRGTDTQYF	TGTGCCTGGAGCCAGGATCGAGGCACAGATACGCAGTATTTT
TRBV2	TRBD1	once	TRBJ2-1	CATNRGSYNEQFF	TGTGCCACTAACAGGGGATCCTACAATGAGCAGTTCTTC
TRBV6-1	NA	few	TRBJ1-5	CASSIERTVRAQHF	TGTGCCAGCAGCATCGAACGGACGGTCAGGGCCCAGCATTTT
TRBV28	NA	NA	TRBJ2-4	CASSLPGDHIQYF	TGTGCCAGCAGTTTACCAGGGGACCACATTCAGTACTTC
TRBV6-5	NA	NA	TRBJ1-2	CASSYSTGINYGYTF	TGTGCCAGCAGTTACTCAACCGGGATTAACTATGGCTACACCTTC
TRBV27	TRBD2	NA	TRBJ2-3	CASSWGLAGGEADTQYF	TGTGCCAGCAGTTGGGGATTAGCGGGAGGGGAGGCAGATACGCAGTATTTT
TRBV28	TRBD1	NA	TRBJ1-5	CASRPGQWGNQPQHF	TGTGCCAGCAGACCGGGACAGTGGGGGAATCAGCCCCAGCATTTT
TRBV4-2	NA	NA	TRBJ1-6	CASGQASAGAGSPLHF	TGTGCCAGCGGCCAGGCTTCCGCAGGGGCAGGTTCACCCCTCCACTTT
TRBV7-2	TRBD1	NA	TRBJ2-7	CASSVRDSRTYEQYF	TGTGCCAGCAGCGTTCGGGACAGCCGTACCTACGAGCAGTACTTC
TRBV30	NA	NA	TRBJ2-5	CAWDRLGILETQYF	TGTGCCTGGGACCGACTCGGAATCTTGGAGACCCAGTACTTC
TRBV11-2	TRBD2	NA	TRBJ2-1	CASSLVVLAGSNEQFF	TGTGCCAGCAGCTTAGTTGTGCTAGCGGGAAGCAATGAGCAGTTCTTC
TRBV5-6	NA	NA	TRBJ1-5	CASSLYGAGYNQPQHF	TGTGCCAGCAGCTTGTATGGGGCAGGCTACAATCAGCCCCAGCATTTT
TRBV18	NA	NA	TRBJ1-2	CASSPRTGRAPFGYTF	TGTGCCAGCTCACCGAGAACAGGCAGGGCCCCTTTTGGCTACACCTTC
TRBV28	TRBD1	NA	TRBJ2-7	CASSSSGGQGKGSSYEQYF	TGTGCCAGCAGTTCCTCTGGGGGACAGGGGAAGGGGAGCTCCTACGAGCAGTACTTC
TRBV7-8	TRBD1	once	TRBJ1-4	CASSFPPRQGEKLFF	TGTGCCAGCAGCTTCCCGCCTCGACAGGGTGAGAAACTGTTTTTT
TRBV6-6	NA	NA	TRBJ1-1	CASSYPHGGDTEAFF	TGTGCCAGCAGTTACCCCCATGGGGGGGACACTGAAGCTTTCTTT